A selection of T cell receptor beta chains follows, all from one sample in a study of control samples from healthy donors and cancer patients. The protocol was immunoSEQ multiplex PCR, while the TCRdb copy is restricted to in-frame clones and leaves out a portion. The sample has about 40,000 clones, about 93% seen once. Sequencing used blood. The receptor source for this set is a woman in her forties or fifties in good health. Both conserved end residues are part of each CDR3. A D gene is named only where the DNA matches it firmly. Clone sizes are given selectively: once, few, many, or a class where the clone is expanded.

size: NA
J: TRBJ1-2
length: 15
V: TRBV6-5
D: TRBD1
DNA: TGTGCCGGGAAGGACAGGCCGGGGAGTAACTATGGCTACACCTTC
CDR3: CAGKDRPGSNYGYTF

size: few
J: TRBJ2-7
length: 11
V: TRBV28
D: NA
DNA: TGTGCCAGCAGGCGATGGTACGAGCAGTACTTC
CDR3: CASRRWYEQYF

size: few
J: TRBJ2-2
length: 15
V: TRBV2
D: TRBD2
DNA: TGTGCCAGCAGCGTACTAGCGGGGGTTTCCGGGGAGCTGTTTTTT
CDR3: CASSVLAGVSGELFF

size: NA
J: TRBJ2-3
length: 12
V: TRBV7-2
D: NA
DNA: TGTGCCAGCAGCTCCTACACAGATACGCAGTATTTT
CDR3: CASSSYTDTQYF

size: NA
J: TRBJ2-5
length: 17
V: TRBV9
D: NA
DNA: TGTGCCAGCAGCGGATCGCAAGGGGGGGCCGCGAGAGAGACCCAGTACTTC
CDR3: CASSGSQGGAARETQYF

size: NA
J: TRBJ1-2
length: 13
V: TRBV27
D: NA
DNA: TGTGCCAGCACCCACCTAGGGGATTATGGCTACACCTTC
CDR3: CASTHLGDYGYTF

size: NA
J: TRBJ2-7
length: 15
V: TRBV28
D: NA
DNA: TGTGCCAGCAGACCGACAGGATTAGATTCCTACGAGCAGTACTTC
CDR3: CASRPTGLDSYEQYF

size: NA
J: TRBJ2-7
length: 15
V: TRBV6-2/TRBV6-3
D: NA
DNA: TGTGCCAGCAGTTCCCCGGGGCAGAGCTCCTACGAGCAGTACTTC
CDR3: CASSSPGQSSYEQYF

size: NA
J: TRBJ2-7
length: 13
V: TRBV6-6
D: NA
DNA: TGTGCCAGCAGTCCTCCAGAGGGCTACGAGCAGTACTTC
CDR3: CASSPPEGYEQYF

size: NA
J: TRBJ2-7
length: 12
V: TRBV13
D: NA
DNA: TGTGCCAGCAGCTTTAAGGGGGAGAGTGGATTGTTC
CDR3: CASSFKGESGLF

size: NA
J: TRBJ2-5
length: 12
V: TRBV18
D: NA
DNA: TGTGCCAGCTCACCCCTCCAAGAGACCCAGTACTTC
CDR3: CASSPLQETQYF

size: NA
J: TRBJ1-2
length: 14
V: TRBV28
D: TRBD1
DNA: TGTGCCAGCAGAGAGGGACAGCTCCTCTATGGCTACACCTTC
CDR3: CASREGQLLYGYTF

size: NA
J: TRBJ1-2
length: 16
V: TRBV6-5
D: NA
DNA: TGTGCCAGCAGTTACTCTCCCGGCGGGGGCGGCTATGGCTACACCTTC
CDR3: CASSYSPGGGGYGYTF

size: NA
J: TRBJ1-2
length: 13
V: TRBV23-1
D: TRBD1
DNA: TGCGCCAGCAGTCAACGGACAGGGAACGGCTACACCTTC
CDR3: CASSQRTGNGYTF

size: NA
J: TRBJ1-4
length: 14
V: TRBV27
D: NA
DNA: TGTGCCAGCAGTAAACAGGGAGATAATGAAAAACTGTTTTTT
CDR3: CASSKQGDNEKLFF

size: NA
J: TRBJ2-1
length: 16
V: TRBV5-1
D: TRBD2
DNA: TGCGCCAGCAGCTGGGGTCGGGCTAGCGGCCGGGATGAGCAGTTCTTC
CDR3: CASSWGRASGRDEQFF

size: NA
J: TRBJ2-2
length: 12
V: TRBV5-1
D: NA
DNA: TGCGCCAGCAGCTCGAATCCCGGGGAGCTGTTTTTT
CDR3: CASSSNPGELFF

size: NA
J: TRBJ2-5
length: 15
V: TRBV28
D: TRBD1
DNA: TGTGCCAGCAGTCAGACGACAGGGGGTATTTGGACCCAGTACTTC
CDR3: CASSQTTGGIWTQYF

size: NA
J: TRBJ1-2
length: 15
V: TRBV6-5
D: TRBD1
DNA: TGTGCCAGCAACAGAGGCAGGGGGGGGATTTATGGCTACACCTTC
CDR3: CASNRGRGGIYGYTF

size: few
J: TRBJ1-5
length: 18
V: TRBV19
D: TRBD1
DNA: TGTGCCAGTACCCCACGGGACAGGGGTATTAAAAGTGGTCAGCCCCAGCATTTT
CDR3: CASTPRDRGIKSGQPQHF

size: NA
J: TRBJ2-3
length: 15
V: TRBV19
D: TRBD1
DNA: TGTGCCAGTAGCGACAGGGGGGAGGTTAAAGATACGCAGTATTTT
CDR3: CASSDRGEVKDTQYF

size: NA
J: TRBJ1-2
length: 13
V: TRBV25-1
D: TRBD1
DNA: TGTGCCAGCAGTAGGGACAGTAACTATGGCTACACCTTC
CDR3: CASSRDSNYGYTF

size: NA
J: TRBJ2-1
length: 14
V: TRBV21-1
D: NA
DNA: TGTGCCAGCAGCAAAGGTTGCAGGCCCAATGAGCAGTTCTTC
CDR3: CASSKGCRPNEQFF

size: NA
J: TRBJ1-1
length: 17
V: TRBV27
D: TRBD1
DNA: TGTGCCAGCAGTTCAAAGGCAGGGGGCGGAAAGGGCACTGAAGCTTTCTTT
CDR3: CASSSKAGGGKGTEAFF